Listed below are T cell receptor beta chains from one sample, sequenced in a study of OX40 agonist ivuxolimab in advanced cancers. Clones were sequenced by immunoSEQ multiplex PCR, and TCRdb holds only the in-frame ones, with some missing. The sample yields under 100,000 clones, 81% seen once. The sample was CD4+ or CD8+ T cells sorted from blood, taken in a trial of the OX40 agonist ivuxolimab. All receptors come from an adult with an advanced solid tumor such as melanoma, head and neck, liver or kidney cancer. CDR3s include the opening cysteine and the closing phenylalanine or tryptophan. Fields, in order: D gene, V gene, J gene, clone size, CDR3 DNA, CDR3 protein. A D gene is named only where the DNA matches it firmly. Some rows mark clone size as missing; the rest say once, few, many or name a class of expanded clone.

-,TRBV4-1,TRBJ1-2,few,TGCGCCAGCAGCCCACCAACAGGCGTTGGGGTTGGTTGGCAGCCCACCTTC,CASSPPTGVGVGWQPTF
TRBD1,TRBV7-2,TRBJ1-1,-,TGTGCCAGCAGCTTAGTCCGGACAGGGACTGAAGCTTTCTTT,CASSLVRTGTEAFF
-,TRBV2,TRBJ1-5,-,TGTGCCAGCAGTGGGTCTTCGGCTGGCCAGCCCCAGCATTTT,CASSGSSAGQPQHF
TRBD2,TRBV7-9,TRBJ2-3,-,TGTGCCAGCAGCTTAGGGGATAGCGGGGGCGGGAATACGCAGTATTTT,CASSLGDSGGGNTQYF
-,TRBV5-1,TRBJ2-3,-,TGCGCCAGCAGCCCGGACGCCAATTCAGATACGCAGTATTTT,CASSPDANSDTQYF
-,TRBV30,TRBJ2-1,once,TGTGCCTGGAGTCGTCAGGGCAATGAGCAGTTCTTC,CAWSRQGNEQFF
TRBD1,TRBV5-4,TRBJ1-2,-,TGTGCCAGCAGCCTGCCGGGACAGGATCTCTATGGCTACACCTTC,CASSLPGQDLYGYTF
-,TRBV7-9,TRBJ1-4,-,TGTGCCAGCAGCCTCAGGTATCGAGAAAAACTGTTTTTT,CASSLRYREKLFF
-,TRBV2,TRBJ1-6,few,TGTGCCAGCAGTGAAGGATTCACCCATAATTCACCCCTCCACTTT,CASSEGFTHNSPLHF
TRBD1,TRBV12-5,TRBJ1-5,-,TGTGCTAGTGGTCGGCACAGGGACAGGGGGTATTTGAATCAGCCCCAGCATTTT,CASGRHRDRGYLNQPQHF
TRBD1,TRBV18,TRBJ2-7,-,TGTGCCAGCTCAGCTCCCGGGACAGGGTTCTCCGAGCAGTACTTC,CASSAPGTGFSEQYF
-,TRBV7-3,TRBJ2-1,medium-sized,TGTGCCAGCAGCGCAGGAGCGGCATCCTACAATGAGCAGTTCTTC,CASSAGAASYNEQFF
-,TRBV4-2,TRBJ2-7,-,TGTGCCAGCAGCCAAGGGAGCGAAGACTACGAGCAGTACTTC,CASSQGSEDYEQYF
-,TRBV6-5,TRBJ1-2,-,TGTGCCAGCAGTTACTCGGGGAGTAACTATGGCTACACCTTC,CASSYSGSNYGYTF
TRBD2,TRBV9,TRBJ2-3,-,TGTGCCAGCAGCGCCCGACCGGGACTAGCGGGAGTCCCAGATACGCAGTATTTT,CASSARPGLAGVPDTQYF
-,TRBV20-1,TRBJ1-1,-,TGCAGTGCTCGGAAGAGCACTGAAGCTTTCTTT,CSARKSTEAFF
-,TRBV5-8,TRBJ2-5,-,TGTGCCAGCAGCTTCGTGTCAGGTAGACAAGAGACCCAGTACTTC,CASSFVSGRQETQYF
-,TRBV7-9,TRBJ2-5,-,TGTGCCAGCAGCTTTCCCCAGGGTCGGGAGCAGTACTTC,CASSFPQGREQYF
-,TRBV11-2,TRBJ2-2,once,TGTGCCAGCAGCTTAGGCGAGGTTTATTTCTTAGGCACCGGGGAGCTGTTTTTT,CASSLGEVYFLGTGELFF
-,TRBV10-3,TRBJ2-1,-,TGTGCCATCAGTGAAGGAGGGGGTGAGCAGTTCTTC,CAISEGGGEQFF
-,TRBV27,TRBJ2-2,-,TGTGCCAGCAGTTTACGAGTACCCTCCACCGGGGAGCTGTTTTTT,CASSLRVPSTGELFF
-,TRBV7-9,TRBJ2-3,-,TGTGCCAGTAAGGGGGATACGCAGTATTTT,CASKGDTQYF
-,TRBV6-5,TRBJ2-7,-,TGTGCCACACGGATGCAGGGGTTTTACGAGCAGTACTTC,CATRMQGFYEQYF
-,TRBV30,TRBJ1-3,-,TGTGCCTGGAATGTAGTGTATGGAACCATATATTTT,CAWNVVYGTIYF
TRBD2,TRBV10-2,TRBJ2-1,-,TGCGCCAGCAGTGAGTTTTCGGGGACTAGTATCATGTCAACGGGGAATGAGCAGTTCTTC,CASSEFSGTSIMSTGNEQFF
-,TRBV6-5,TRBJ1-1,once,TGTGCCAGCACTCCCAATACGGTGAACACTGAAGCTTTCTTT,CASTPNTVNTEAFF
-,TRBV11-1,TRBJ2-7,-,TGTGCCAGCAGCCAAGACTCCTACGAGCAGTACTTC,CASSQDSYEQYF
-,TRBV21-1,TRBJ2-7,-,TGTGCCAGCAGCACCCCTAGCGGGAGTTACGAGCAGTACTTC,CASSTPSGSYEQYF
TRBD2,TRBV6-5,TRBJ2-1,-,TGTGCCAGCAGTTGGGGACTAGCGGGAGCTGGTGAGCAGTTCTTC,CASSWGLAGAGEQFF
TRBD1,TRBV12-5,TRBJ2-5,once,TGTGCTAGTGGTAAGGGACAGATGTACCAAGAGACCCAGTACTTC,CASGKGQMYQETQYF
-,TRBV6-5,TRBJ1-2,-,TGTGCCAGCAACGAAGCAGGACACTATGGCTACACCTTC,CASNEAGHYGYTF
-,TRBV6-6,TRBJ2-7,-,TGTGCCAGCAACAACTTTGACGTGGAGCAGTACTTC,CASNNFDVEQYF